This T cell receptor (beta chain) was retrieved from a study of blood T cell repertoires in COVID-19. Background on the study: COVID-19 samples collected from the United States, Italy and Spain covered acute and convalescent phases. PBMCs, B-cell-depleted T cells, or T cells were the source of the cDNA or gDNA that made up the material.

In the study's own analysis: Nucleated cell number was recorded as an estimate derived from reference gene primer amplification. The table came from immunoSEQ multiplex PCR; TCRdb's copy has only in-frame clones and leaves some out. The V and J calls and clone size are taken from that table; D and trimming were inferred from the DNA. The sample has around 100,000 clones, approximately 85% seen once. While infection was still active, Seattle patients were enrolled and then followed longitudinally. The germline gives CDR1 LNHNV, CDR2 YYDKDF (reference sequence). This CDR3 is 12 amino acids long. Trimming removed 4 bases at V and 5 bases at J, with 8 bases between.

The chain links TRBV15 to TRBJ1-2, with D hard to call. Sequenced sample: peripheral blood. The receptor was isolated from a woman in her sixties or seventies with COVID-19, enrolled during active disease. The CDR3 bases are TGTGCCACCAGCATGTCGGAGTATGGCTACACCTTC. Translation: CATSMSEYGYTF.